These 13 T cell receptor beta chains were sequenced from one sample in a study of blood T cell repertoires in COVID-19. Using immunoSEQ multiplex PCR, the repertoire was profiled, and TCRdb retains in-frame clones only, with some absent. The repertoire includes 95,000 to 100,000 clones, 75% to 90% of them detected once, and about 1.8% sits in the top ten. The sequenced sample consisted of peripheral blood. Every receptor here comes from a woman aged 65 to 85 with active or convalescent COVID-19.

This sequence joins TRBV21-1 and TRBJ1-1; the tabulated D call, TRBD1, remains unverified against the DNA. TRBV21-1 represents a pseudogene. This CDR3 is 15 amino acids long. CDR3 DNA: TGTGCCAGCAAACCTGGGGGCGTTCGGTACGCTGAAGCTTTCTTT. Its translation is CASKPGGVRYAEAFF.

This clone was counted only a few times. The J gene is TRBJ2-7, the V gene TRBV28, with 9 bases that match TRBD1. CDR3 size: 15 residues. The germline V gene encodes CDR1 MDHEN and CDR2 SYDVKM. V lost 5 bases and J lost 5; bases outside the gene matches: 10. The CDR3 loop is CASSKAGTGFNEQYF. The CDR3 DNA is TGTGCCAGCAGTAAAGCCGGGACAGGGTTCAACGAGCAGTACTTC.

This rearrangement joins TRBV28 to TRBJ2-5, with 9 positions matching TRBD2. CDR1 and CDR2 from the germline V gene are MDHEN and SYDVKM. The CDR3 extends over 13 amino acids. V lost 6 bases and J lost 8; bases outside the gene matches: 7. The CDR3 region is CASSPGLASTQYF. In nucleotides, the CDR3 is TGTGCCAGCAGCCCGGGACTAGCAAGTACCCAGTACTTC. Combining the CDR3 with reference TRBV28 and TRBJ2-5 gives the whole variable domain DVKVTQSSRYLVKRTGEKVFLECVQDMDHENMFWYRQDPGLGLRLIYFSYDVKMKEKGDIPEGYSVSREKKERFSLILESASTNQTSMYLCASSPGLASTQYFGPGTRLLVL.

The V and J genes are TRBV10-3 and TRBJ1-2, with 7 bases identical to TRBD1. V lost 0 bases to trimming and J lost 4 bases; unmatched junction nucleotides: 5. Germline CDR1 and CDR2: ENHRY and SYGVKD. This CDR3 has 15 residues. This chain's CDR3 is CAISESPGQPYGYTF. CDR3 sequence (DNA): TGTGCCATCAGTGAGTCGCCGGGACAGCCCTATGGCTACACCTTC.

The chain couples TRBV11-3 to TRBJ2-7, with 8 bases identical to TRBD1. The V gene end was trimmed by 5 bases and the J gene end by 4 bases; junction bases not matched to a gene: 16. CDR3 length: 17 amino acids. CDR1 and CDR2 (germline): SGHNT, YENEEA. CDR3 sequence reads: CASSHRDRHPGWYEQYF. The CDR3 DNA follows: TGTGCCAGCAGCCACCGGGACAGGCACCCGGGTTGGTACGAGCAGTACTTC.

This CDR3 is CASSQGTAGGQDTQYF. The CDR3, as DNA: TGTGCCAGCAGCCAAGGGACAGCGGGGGGGCAAGATACGCAGTATTTT. The genes are TRBV3-1 (or the pseudogene TRBV3-2) and TRBJ2-3; 10 nucleotides line up with TRBD2. From germline, CDR1 is LGHDT and CDR2 YNNKEL (reference sequence). The J segment lost 5 bases and the V segment lost 1 base, leaving 6 bases of the junction unmatched. This CDR3 is 16 amino acids long.

V is TRBV7-2 and J is TRBJ2-5, with 9 bases lining up with TRBD2. Germline assignment: CDR1 SGHTA and CDR2 FQGNSA. V dropped 2 bases and J dropped 1; count of bases not matched to a gene: 2. The CDR3 spans 15 residues. CDR3 sequence reads: CASSLLAGSQETQYF. The CDR3 bases are TGTGCCAGCAGCTTACTAGCGGGAAGCCAAGAGACCCAGTACTTC.

This sequence joins TRBV9 and TRBJ2-1, with D perhaps matching TRBD2 (5 bases). Trimming left V 0 bases short and J 2 bases short, with 15 bases between. The CDR3 length is 17 residues. The germline V gene encodes CDR1 SGDLS and CDR2 YYNGEE. The CDR3: CASSVAGTTRAYNEQFF. In DNA form, the CDR3 reads TGTGCCAGCAGCGTAGCGGGCACCACGAGGGCCTACAATGAGCAGTTCTTC.

The chain combines TRBV6-5 with TRBJ2-7; 7 bases align to TRBD2. Germline lookup yields CDR1 MNHEY and CDR2 SVGAGI. With V trimmed by 2 bases and J by 4 bases, 5 bases remained unmatched. The CDR3 sequence is 14 residues long. CDR3 nucleotide sequence: TGTGCCAGCAGTTACGGGTGGGAGGGGTACGAGCAGTACTTC. It yields the protein CASSYGWEGYEQYF.

The chain carries TRBV7-9 and TRBJ1-2; D uncertain. Trimming shortened V by 1 base and J by 4 bases, and 7 bases separated the two germline ends. Per germline, CDR1 SEHNR and CDR2 FQNEAQ (reference sequence). The CDR3 covers 13 residues. The CDR3 sequence is CASSLDIGYGYTF. Here the CDR3 DNA reads TGTGCCAGCAGCTTAGATATCGGCTATGGCTACACCTTC.

The rearrangement links TRBV28 to TRBJ1-5; D gene unclear. CDR1 and CDR2 (germline): MDHEN, SYDVKM. This CDR3 contains 16 residues. Trimming shortened V by 6 bases and J by 2 bases, and 17 bases separated the two germline ends. CDR3 in DNA: TGTGCCAGCAGCCTAGCGTCCACTAGCGGCAATCAGCCCCAGCATTTT. Its protein product is CASSLASTSGNQPQHF.

The chain recombines TRBV19 with TRBJ2-5; 8 nucleotides line up with TRBD1. The junction had 6 bases not matched to a gene; V was cut back by 5 bases and J by 4 bases. The CDR3 contains 14 residues. Germline lookup yields CDR1 LNHDA and CDR2 SQIVND (reference sequence). The CDR3 sequence: CASSSGQGIETQYF. CDR3 DNA: TGTGCCAGTAGTTCTGGACAGGGAATAGAGACCCAGTACTTC.

The chain joins TRBV7-9 to TRBJ2-7; 8 nucleotides align to TRBD2. The germline CDR1 and CDR2 sequences are SEHNR and FQNEAQ (reference sequence). J was trimmed by 2 bases and V by 5 bases; bases with no gene match: 20. The CDR3 is 19 amino acids. The DNA of the CDR3 is TGTGCCAGCAGCGGGGGGGACATCAGCGGGAGCGGGGTAACCTACGAGCAGTACTTC. Translated: CASSGGDISGSGVTYEQYF.